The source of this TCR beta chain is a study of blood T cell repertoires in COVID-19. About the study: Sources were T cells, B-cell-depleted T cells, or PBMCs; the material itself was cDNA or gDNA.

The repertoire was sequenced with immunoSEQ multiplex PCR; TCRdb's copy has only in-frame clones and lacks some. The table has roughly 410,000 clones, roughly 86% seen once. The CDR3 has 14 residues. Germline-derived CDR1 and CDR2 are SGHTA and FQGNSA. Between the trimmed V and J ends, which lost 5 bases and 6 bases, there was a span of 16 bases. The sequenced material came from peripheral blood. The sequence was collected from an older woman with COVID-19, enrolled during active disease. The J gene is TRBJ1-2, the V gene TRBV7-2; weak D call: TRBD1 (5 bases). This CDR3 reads CASSHFLQGNGYTF. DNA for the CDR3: TGTGCCAGCAGCCATTTCCTCCAGGGAAATGGCTACACCTTC.